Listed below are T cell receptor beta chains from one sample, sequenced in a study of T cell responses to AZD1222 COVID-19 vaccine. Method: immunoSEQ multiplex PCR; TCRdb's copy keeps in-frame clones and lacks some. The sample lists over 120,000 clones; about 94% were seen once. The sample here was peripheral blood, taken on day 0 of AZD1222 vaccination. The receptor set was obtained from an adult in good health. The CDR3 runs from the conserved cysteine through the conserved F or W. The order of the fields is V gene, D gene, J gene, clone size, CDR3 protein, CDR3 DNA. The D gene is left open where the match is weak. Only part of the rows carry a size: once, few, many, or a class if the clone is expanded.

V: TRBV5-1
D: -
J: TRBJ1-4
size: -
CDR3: CASSLGAGVGTNEKLFF
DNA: TGCGCCAGCAGCCTGGGGGCAGGGGTCGGAACTAATGAAAAACTGTTTTTT

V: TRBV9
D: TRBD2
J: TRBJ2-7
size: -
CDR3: CASSVVPAGEAEQYF
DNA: TGTGCCAGCAGCGTAGTCCCAGCGGGAGAGGCCGAGCAGTACTTC

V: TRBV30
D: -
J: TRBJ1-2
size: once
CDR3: CAWRGSLIFYGYTF
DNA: TGTGCCTGGAGGGGCAGCCTGATCTTCTATGGCTACACCTTC

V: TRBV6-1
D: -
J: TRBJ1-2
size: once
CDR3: CASSENRKRGYTF
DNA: TGTGCCAGCAGTGAAAATAGGAAACGAGGCTACACCTTC

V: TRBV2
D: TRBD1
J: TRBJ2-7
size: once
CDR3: CASGDRDFSYEQYF
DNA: TGTGCCAGCGGGGACAGGGATTTCTCCTACGAGCAGTACTTC

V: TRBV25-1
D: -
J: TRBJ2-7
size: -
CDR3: CASKGTDYYEQYF
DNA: TGTGCCAGCAAAGGGACGGATTACTACGAGCAGTACTTC

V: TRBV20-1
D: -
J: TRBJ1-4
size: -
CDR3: CSARGRLIF
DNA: TGCAGTGCTAGAGGTCGCTTAATCTTT

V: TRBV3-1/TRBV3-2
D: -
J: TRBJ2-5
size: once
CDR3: CASSQKGQGRQETQYF
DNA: TGTGCCAGCAGCCAAAAAGGGCAGGGCCGCCAAGAGACCCAGTACTTC

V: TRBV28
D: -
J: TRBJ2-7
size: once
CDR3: CASSFRDYEQYF
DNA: TGTGCCAGCAGTTTTAGAGACTACGAGCAGTACTTC

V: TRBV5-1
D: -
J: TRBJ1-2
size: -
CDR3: CASSLGLAAEDGYTF
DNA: TGCGCCAGCAGCTTGGGCTTAGCGGCCGAGGATGGCTACACCTTC

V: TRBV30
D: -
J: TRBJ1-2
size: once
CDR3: CAWSESPAPNYGYTF
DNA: TGTGCCTGGAGTGAATCCCCCGCCCCCAACTATGGCTACACCTTC

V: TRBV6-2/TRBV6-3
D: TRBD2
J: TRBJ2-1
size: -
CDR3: CASSYGGVGTSGSGLNEQFF
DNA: TGTGCCAGCAGTTACGGCGGGGTCGGGACTAGCGGGAGCGGGCTCAATGAGCAGTTCTTC

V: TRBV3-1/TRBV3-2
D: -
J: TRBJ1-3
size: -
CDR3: CASSHNTIYF
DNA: TGTGCCAGCAGCCACAACACCATATATTTT

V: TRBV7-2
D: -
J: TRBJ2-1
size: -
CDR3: CASSGPTMSSYNEQFF
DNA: TGTGCCAGTTCCGGCCCCACTATGAGCTCCTACAATGAGCAGTTCTTC

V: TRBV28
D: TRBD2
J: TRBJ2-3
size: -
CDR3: CASSPRTSGSGDTQYF
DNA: TGTGCCAGCAGTCCAAGGACTAGCGGGTCAGGGGATACGCAGTATTTT

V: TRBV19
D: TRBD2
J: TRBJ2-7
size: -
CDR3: CASGPRSGRAPSGQYF
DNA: TGTGCCAGTGGCCCCCGGAGCGGGAGGGCCCCCTCGGGGCAGTACTTC

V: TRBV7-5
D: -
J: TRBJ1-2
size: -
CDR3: CVRSLREGVTNYGYTF
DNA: TGTGTCAGAAGCTTACGAGAAGGGGTTACTAACTATGGCTACACCTTC

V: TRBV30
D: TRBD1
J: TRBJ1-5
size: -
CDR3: CAWSRGTGNQPQHF
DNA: TGTGCCTGGAGTCGAGGGACAGGGAATCAGCCCCAGCATTTT

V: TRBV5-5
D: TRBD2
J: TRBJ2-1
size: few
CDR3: CASSLLAGGVNEQFF
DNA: TGTGCCAGCAGCCTTTTAGCGGGAGGGGTCAATGAGCAGTTCTTC

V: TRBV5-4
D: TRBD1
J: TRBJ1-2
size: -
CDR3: CASRQTGTVINGYTF
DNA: TGTGCCAGCAGGCAGACCGGGACAGTGATAAATGGCTACACCTTC

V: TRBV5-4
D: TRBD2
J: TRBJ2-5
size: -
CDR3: CASSIRLAGGPGETQYF
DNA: TGTGCCAGCAGCATACGACTAGCGGGAGGGCCGGGAGAGACCCAGTACTTC

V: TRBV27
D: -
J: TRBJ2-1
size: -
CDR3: CASSIPRGNEQFF
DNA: TGTGCCAGCAGCATACCGCGGGGCAATGAGCAGTTCTTC

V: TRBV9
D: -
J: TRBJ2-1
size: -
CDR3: CASSGRGAGRGFYNEQFF
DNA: TGTGCCAGCAGCGGGAGGGGCGCAGGCCGGGGATTCTACAATGAGCAGTTCTTC

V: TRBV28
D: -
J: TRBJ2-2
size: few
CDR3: CASSFTQGLSTGELFF
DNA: TGTGCCAGCAGTTTTACCCAGGGGTTGAGCACCGGGGAGCTGTTTTTT

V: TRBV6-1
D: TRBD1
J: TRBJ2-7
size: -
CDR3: CASSGAGQGAYEQYF
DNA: TGTGCCAGCAGTGGAGCGGGACAGGGGGCCTACGAGCAGTACTTC

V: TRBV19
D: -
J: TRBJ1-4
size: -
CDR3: CASSIEGVKLFF
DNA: TGTGCCAGTAGTATCGAGGGGGTAAAACTGTTTTTT

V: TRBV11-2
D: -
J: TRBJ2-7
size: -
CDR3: CASSLDPRGGYEQYF
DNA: TGTGCCAGCAGCTTAGACCCCAGAGGCGGTTACGAGCAGTACTTC

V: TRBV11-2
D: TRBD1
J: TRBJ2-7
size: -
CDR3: CASSLVDRVYEQYF
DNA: TGTGCCAGCAGCTTAGTCGACAGGGTGTACGAGCAGTACTTC

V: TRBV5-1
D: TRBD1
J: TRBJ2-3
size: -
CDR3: CASSLRGLGADTQYF
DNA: TGCGCCAGCAGCTTGAGGGGGCTAGGGGCAGATACGCAGTATTTT

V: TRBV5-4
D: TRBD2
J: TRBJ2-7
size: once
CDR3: CASSSGGVEQYF
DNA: TGTGCCAGCAGCTCGGGGGGGGTCGAGCAGTACTTC

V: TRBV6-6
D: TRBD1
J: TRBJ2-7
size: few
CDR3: CASRPGQGGSYEQYF
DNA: TGTGCCAGCAGACCGGGACAGGGGGGATCCTACGAGCAGTACTTC

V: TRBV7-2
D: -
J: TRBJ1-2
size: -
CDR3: CASSLGIWRNYGYTF
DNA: TGTGCCAGCAGCTTAGGTATTTGGAGGAACTATGGCTACACCTTC

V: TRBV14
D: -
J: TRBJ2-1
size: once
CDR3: CASSRQTLISYNEQFF
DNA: TGTGCCAGCAGCCGCCAGACCCTAATTTCCTACAATGAGCAGTTCTTC

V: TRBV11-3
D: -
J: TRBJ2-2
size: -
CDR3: CASSYWDGAGTGELFF
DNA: TGTGCCAGCAGCTATTGGGACGGGGCTGGGACCGGGGAGCTGTTTTTT

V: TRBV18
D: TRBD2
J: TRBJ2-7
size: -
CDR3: CASSPQREGYEQYF
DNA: TGTGCCAGCTCACCACAGCGGGAGGGGTACGAGCAGTACTTC

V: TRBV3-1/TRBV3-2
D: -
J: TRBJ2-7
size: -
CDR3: CASSQTAWGDTYEQYF
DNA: TGTGCCAGCAGCCAAACGGCTTGGGGGGATACCTACGAGCAGTACTTC

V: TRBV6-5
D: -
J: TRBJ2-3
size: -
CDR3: CASSYSRGASTDTQYF
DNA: TGTGCCAGCAGTTACTCCCGGGGGGCTAGCACAGATACGCAGTATTTT